This entry lists 15 T cell receptor beta chains sequenced from one sample in a study of T cell changes during pregnancy in multiple sclerosis. Measured with immunoSEQ multiplex PCR; TCRdb has only the in-frame clones, and not every one. The sample has approximately 40,000 clones; 85% to 95% are singletons. Material: CD4+ T cells from peripheral blood mononuclear cells, obtained in the third trimester of pregnancy. These receptors came from a female donor with multiple sclerosis, enrolled in a pregnancy study.

The chain joins TRBV28 to TRBJ1-4; TRBD1 is a possible D gene (5 bases). CDR1 and CDR2 from the germline V gene are MDHEN and SYDVKM. V was clipped by 4 bases and J by 2 bases, with 14 bases between them. The CDR3 has 16 residues. This CDR3 is CASSSLREVTNEKLFF. CDR3 DNA: TGTGCCAGCAGTTCCCTCAGGGAGGTCACTAATGAAAAACTGTTTTTT.

This clone has a single count. The gene calls are TRBV7-9 and TRBJ2-1, with 7 bases lining up with TRBD1. This CDR3 region has 15 residues. J gave up 4 bases and V 5 bases, and 8 bases lay outside the gene matches. Per the germline V gene, CDR1 is SEHNR and CDR2 is FQNEAQ (reference sequence). The CDR3 is CASSGDQDRYNEQFF. In nucleotides, the CDR3 is TGTGCCAGCAGCGGCGACCAGGACAGGTACAATGAGCAGTTCTTC.

The genes are TRBV19 and TRBJ2-1, with D tentatively TRBD2 (6 bases). V was clipped by 5 bases and J by 6 bases, with 20 bases between them. The CDR3 runs 16 residues. The germline gives CDR1 LNHDA, CDR2 SQIVND (reference sequence). The CDR3 region has the DNA TGTGCCAGTAGTTCCCAAAGCCAGAGCGGGTTCAATGAGCAGTTCTTC. Its translation: CASSSQSQSGFNEQFF.

The J gene is TRBJ1-5, the V gene TRBV27, with D tentatively TRBD1 (6 bases). V was pared by 2 bases and J by 7 bases, with 21 bases between. This CDR3 comprises 17 residues. Germline lookup yields CDR1 MNHEY and CDR2 SMNVEV (reference sequence). In DNA form, the CDR3 reads TGTGCCAGCAGTTTAAAGCCTCAGGGTGGGGGCAGGCAGCCCCAGCATTTT. Protein product: CASSLKPQGGGRQPQHF.

The V call is TRBV7-6, the J call TRBJ2-5; no clear D gene. Germline CDR1 SGHVS, CDR2 FNYEAQ. The CDR3 is 12 residues long. The V gene lost 1 base and the J gene lost 5 bases, with 5 bases spanning the gap. In nucleotides, the CDR3 is TGTGCCAGCAGCTTAGTTGAGGAGACCCAGTACTTC. Translation: CASSLVEETQYF.

The rearrangement links TRBV5-4 to TRBJ2-7; no definite D call. CDR1 and CDR2 (germline): SGHNT, YYREEE (reference sequence). V lost 0 bases and J lost 0, with 7 bases in between. CDR3 length: 14 amino acids. The CDR3 region is CASSLDSSSYEQYF. CDR3 nucleotides: TGTGCCAGCAGCTTGGACAGTAGCTCCTACGAGCAGTACTTC.

Worth noting for this clone: Its ends do not fully match the called genes, so a read error is possible. The J gene is TRBJ1-5, the V gene TRBV7-7, with TRBD1 matching 10 bases. CDR1 is SSHAT and CDR2 is FNYEAQ in the germline V gene (reference sequence). The CDR3 loop spans 17 amino acids. The CDR3 bases are TGTGCTAGCAGCTTAGACAGGGGGCAGGGTGGCAATCAGCCCCAGCATTTT. Translating gives CASSLDRGQGGNQPQHF.

This sequence joins TRBV14 and TRBJ1-4, with D unclear. Germline-derived CDR1 and CDR2 are SGHDN and FVKESK. Trimming cost V 5 bases and J 5 bases, with 15 bases left between them. CDR3 length: 15 residues. CDR3 region: CASSSQRHGNEKLFF. CDR3 DNA: TGTGCCAGCAGCTCGCAGAGACACGGAAATGAAAAACTGTTTTTT.

The V and J genes are TRBV7-9 and TRBJ1-5, with 8 bases aligning to TRBD1. In germline, CDR1 is SEHNR, CDR2 FQNEAQ (reference sequence). Trimming at V came to 1 base and at J to 6 bases, leaving 5 bases not matched to a gene. The CDR3 is 15 amino acids. The CDR3 sequence: CASSLGTGRGQPQHF. The CDR3 coding sequence is TGTGCCAGCAGCTTAGGGACAGGGAGGGGTCAGCCCCAGCATTTT.

The rearrangement links TRBV28 to TRBJ2-2, with 12 positions matching TRBD2. In germline, CDR1 is MDHEN, CDR2 SYDVKM. This CDR3 is built from 18 residues. V was clipped by 6 bases and J by 6 bases; unmatched bases: 14. Here the CDR3 DNA reads TGTGCCAGCAGATCCCAACGTCGACTAGCGGGAGAGGCCGGGGAGCTGTTTTTT. Encoded protein: CASRSQRRLAGEAGELFF.

The rearrangement links TRBV20-1 to TRBJ2-7; possible D gene TRBD1, 5 bases. V was shortened by 2 bases and J by 10 bases, with 12 bases between the two germline ends. The CDR3 consists of 11 residues. CDR1 is DFQATT and CDR2 is SNEGSKA in the germline V gene (reference sequence). The DNA for the CDR3 is TGCAGTGCTAGACAGGGCCATCGCCAGTACTTC. It translates to CSARQGHRQYF.

The chain recombines TRBV13 with TRBJ2-1; 12 positions match TRBD2. Germline V gives CDR1 PRHDT, CDR2 FYEKMQ (reference sequence). V lost 7 bases to trimming and J lost 8 bases; unmatched junction nucleotides: 6. The CDR3 sequence is 14 residues long. The CDR3 sequence is CASKRTSGKHEQFF. CDR3 DNA: TGTGCCAGCAAGAGGACTAGCGGGAAGCATGAGCAGTTCTTC. Full variable domain (missing parts from reference TRBV13 and TRBJ2-1): AAGVIQSPRHLIKEKRETATLKCYPIPRHDTVYWYQQGPGQDPQFLISFYEKMQSDKGSIPDRFSAQQFSDYHSELNMSSLELGDSALYFCASKRTSGKHEQFFGPGTRLTVL.

V usage is TRBV7-9 and J usage is TRBJ2-3; 10 bases map to TRBD1. Germline assignment: CDR1 SEHNR and CDR2 FQNEAQ (reference sequence). With 5 bases clipped from V and 4 bases from J, the junction kept 3 bases outside the gene matches. The CDR3 covers 14 residues. CDR3 nucleotide sequence: TGTGCCAGCAGCCTTGGACAGGGGGCAGATACGCAGTATTTT. Translated, it gives CASSLGQGADTQYF. The full variable domain, with the rest looked up from reference TRBV7-9 and TRBJ2-3, is DTGVSQNPRHKITKRGQNVTFRCDPISEHNRLYWYRQTLGQGPEFLTYFQNEAQLEKSRLLSDRFSAERPKGSFSTLEIQRTEQGDSAMYLCASSLGQGADTQYFGPGTRLTVL.

As regards this clone: This specimen includes other DNA sequences encoding the same CDR3. The gene calls are TRBV25-1 and TRBJ1-1, with 7 bases that match TRBD1. Germline CDR1 and CDR2: MGHDK and SYGVNS. CDR3 length: 13 amino acids. V dropped 8 bases and J dropped 4; count of bases not matched to a gene: 7. CDR3 sequence: CASRTGALTEAFF. For the CDR3, the DNA is TGTGCCAGCCGAACAGGGGCTCTCACTGAAGCTTTCTTT.

This clone appeared a single time. The CDR3 nucleotides are TGTGCCAGCAGTACCGGGACAGGGAGGGGATATTACACCTTC. It translates to CASSTGTGRGYYTF. V gene TRBV7-9 combines with J gene TRBJ1-2, with 9 bases identical to TRBD1. The V and J ends lost 6 bases and 11 bases, in that order; junction bases with no gene match: 13. This CDR3 has 14 amino acids. The germline V gene encodes CDR1 SEHNR and CDR2 FQNEAQ (reference sequence).